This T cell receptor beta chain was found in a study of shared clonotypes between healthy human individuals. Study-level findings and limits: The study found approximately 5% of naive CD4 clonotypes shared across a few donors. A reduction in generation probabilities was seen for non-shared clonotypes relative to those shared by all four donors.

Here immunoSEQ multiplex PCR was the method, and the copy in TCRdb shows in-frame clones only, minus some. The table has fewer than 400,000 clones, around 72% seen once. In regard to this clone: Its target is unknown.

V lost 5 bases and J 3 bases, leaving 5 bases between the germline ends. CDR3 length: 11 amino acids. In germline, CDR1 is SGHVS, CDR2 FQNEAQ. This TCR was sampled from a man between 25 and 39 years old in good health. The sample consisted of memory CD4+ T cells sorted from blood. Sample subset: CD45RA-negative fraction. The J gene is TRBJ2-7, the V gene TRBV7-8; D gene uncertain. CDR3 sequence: CASSPDYEQYF. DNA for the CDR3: TGTGCCAGCAGCCCGGACTACGAGCAGTACTTC.